The source of this TCR beta chain is a study of T-cell memory formation after mild COVID-19. For the study at large: The two donors had largely donor-specific TCR clusters.

The CDR3 runs to 13 residues. The V end was cut by 1 base, the J end by 3 bases, with 7 bases between. Germline CDR1 and CDR2: SGHDN and FVKESK. The sample holds a few counts of this clonotype. Sample barcodes and UMIs were carried by the TCR alpha and TCR beta cDNA libraries that 5'RACE generated with constant-segment primers. TCRdb re-called the 5' RACE reads through MiXCR, storing one row per CDR3 protein. The sample consists of fewer than 650,000 distinct CDR3 sequences, 20% to 25% of them appearing once. The receptor was isolated from an adult woman who had mild COVID-19 (a few samples of this study predate the infection). Cell type and time point are not known. Sequenced material: PBMCs or a T cell subset sorted from them (not recorded which). The J gene is TRBJ2-7, the V gene TRBV14; unclear D gene. CDR3 loop: CASSQGVFYEQYF. In nucleotides, the CDR3 is TGTGCCAGCAGCCAAGGAGTATTCTACGAGCAGTACTTC.